This T cell receptor (beta chain) was documented in a study of naive and memory T cell subsets. Study conclusions and caveats: From naive to CM, EM and EMRA, diversity decreased and Gini increased.

In its sample, this clonotype was seen a few times. What it binds is not known. Overnight CMV lysate stimulation of fresh PBMCs defined donor CMV status by CD4+ IFNgamma. The beta constant-region primer was an equimolar mix of two oligonucleotides covering TRBC1 and TRBC2. Nested alpha and beta constant-region primers with the SP2 primer drove four PCR rounds on ligated cDNA. TCRdb called the UMI-ligation and nested PCR reads again in MiXCR, with one record for every CDR3 protein. The data contain 95,000 to 150,000 distinct CDR3 sequences, 36% of them seen just once; the ten biggest clones take up about 0.85%. The source is a human donor in good health. Input material: central memory CD4+ T cells from blood.

CDR3 DNA: TGTGCCAGCAGACCGACCGGGGGCGGTGAAAAACTGTTTTTT. Translated, it gives CASRPTGGGEKLFF. The chain has TRBV12-3 or TRBV12-4 and TRBJ1-4, with a weak D call TRBD1 (6 bases). This CDR3 spans 14 amino acids. Trimming left V 6 bases short and J 7 bases short, with 15 bases between.